This TCR beta chain was captured by sequencing in a study of cytotoxic CD8 clonotypes in ibrutinib-treated CLL. For the study at large: The patients comprised about a dozen relapsed/refractory and more than 14 treatment-naive cases, some 17 IGHV unmutated.

The repertoire was sequenced with immunoSEQ multiplex PCR; TCRdb's copy has only in-frame clones and lacks some. The table has 150,000 or so clones, about 84% seen once. A word on this clone: The antigen remains unidentified.

Study findings and constraints: Public clonotypes were uncommon and contracted or stayed stable on treatment.

Trimming cost V 0 bases and J 7 bases, with 14 bases left between them. The CDR3 length is 14 residues. The germline CDR1 and CDR2 sequences are SGHNT and YYREEE (reference sequence). The sequence came from a human donor with chronic lymphocytic leukemia. Specimen: PBMCs, collected after 24 months of ibrutinib treatment. The V gene is TRBV5-4, the J gene TRBJ2-7; D might be TRBD2 (5 bases). The CDR3 loop reads CASSLEPLTGEQYF. The CDR3 nucleotides read TGTGCCAGCAGCTTGGAACCCCTAACGGGGGAGCAGTACTTC.